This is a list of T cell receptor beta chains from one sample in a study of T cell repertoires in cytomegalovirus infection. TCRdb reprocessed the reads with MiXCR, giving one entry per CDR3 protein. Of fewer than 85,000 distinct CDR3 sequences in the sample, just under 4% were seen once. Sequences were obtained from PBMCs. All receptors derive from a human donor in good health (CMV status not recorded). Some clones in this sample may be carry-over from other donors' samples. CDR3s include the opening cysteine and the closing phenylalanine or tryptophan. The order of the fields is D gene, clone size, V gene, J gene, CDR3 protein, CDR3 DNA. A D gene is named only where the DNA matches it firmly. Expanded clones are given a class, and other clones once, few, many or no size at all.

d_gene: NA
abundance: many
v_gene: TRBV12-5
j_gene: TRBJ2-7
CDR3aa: CASGLGRSSYEQYF
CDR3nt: TGTGCTAGTGGTTTAGGACGGAGCTCCTACGAGCAGTACTTC

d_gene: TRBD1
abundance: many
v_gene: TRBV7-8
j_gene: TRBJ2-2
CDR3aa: CASTRLGGQGPVTGELFF
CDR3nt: TGTGCCAGCACCCGCCTAGGGGGACAGGGACCTGTCACCGGGGAGCTGTTTTTT

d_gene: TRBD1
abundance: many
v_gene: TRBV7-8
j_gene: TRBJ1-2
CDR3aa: CASSLDWRQGKGYTF
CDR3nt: TGTGCCAGCAGCTTAGATTGGAGACAGGGTAAAGGCTACACCTTC

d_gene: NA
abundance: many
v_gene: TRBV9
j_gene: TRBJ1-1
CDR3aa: CASSVDMYTEAFF
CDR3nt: TGTGCCAGCAGCGTAGATATGTACACTGAAGCTTTCTTT

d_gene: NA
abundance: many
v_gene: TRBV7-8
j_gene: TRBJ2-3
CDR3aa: CASSLAMQGGTDTQYF
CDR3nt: TGTGCCAGCAGCTTAGCTATGCAGGGAGGAACAGATACGCAGTATTTT

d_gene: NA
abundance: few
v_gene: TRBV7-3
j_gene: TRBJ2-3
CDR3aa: CASSPITSLVTQYF
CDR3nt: TGTGCCAGCAGTCCAATAACTAGTTTGGTTACGCAGTATTTT

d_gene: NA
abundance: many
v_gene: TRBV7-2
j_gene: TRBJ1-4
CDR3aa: CASSLNGALSEKLFF
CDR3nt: TGTGCCAGCAGCTTAAATGGAGCCCTAAGTGAAAAACTGTTTTTT

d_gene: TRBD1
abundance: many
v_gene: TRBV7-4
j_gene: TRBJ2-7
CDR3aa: CASSATPGQVTYEQYF
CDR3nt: TGTGCCAGCAGCGCCACGCCGGGACAGGTCACCTACGAGCAGTACTTC

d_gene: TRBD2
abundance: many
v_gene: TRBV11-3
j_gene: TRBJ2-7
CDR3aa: CASGLEVYAEQYF
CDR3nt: TGTGCCAGCGGACTAGAGGTCTACGCCGAGCAGTACTTC

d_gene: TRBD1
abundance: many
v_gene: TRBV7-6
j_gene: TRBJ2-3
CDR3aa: CASSSGQASSTDTQYF
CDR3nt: TGTGCCAGCAGCTCCGGACAGGCCTCTAGCACAGATACGCAGTATTTT

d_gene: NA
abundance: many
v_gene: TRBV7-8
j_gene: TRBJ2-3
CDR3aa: CASSLGLRTDTQYF
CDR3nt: TGTGCCAGCAGCTTAGGGCTGCGCACAGATACGCAGTATTTT

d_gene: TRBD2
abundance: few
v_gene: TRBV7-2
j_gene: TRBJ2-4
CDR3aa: CASSPGLASNIQYF
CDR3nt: TGTGCCAGCAGCCCAGGACTAGCCAGTAACATTCAGTACTTC

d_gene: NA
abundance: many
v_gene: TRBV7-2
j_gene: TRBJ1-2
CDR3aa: CASSLNSGGAYGYTF
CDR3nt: TGTGCCAGCAGCTTAAATAGTGGGGGGGCCTATGGCTACACCTTC

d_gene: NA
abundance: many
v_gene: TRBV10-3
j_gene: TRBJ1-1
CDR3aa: CAISTDLNTEAFF
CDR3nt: TGTGCCATCAGTACAGACCTGAACACTGAAGCTTTCTTT

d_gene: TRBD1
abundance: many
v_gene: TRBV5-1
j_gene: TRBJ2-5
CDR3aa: CASSLVHRGETQYF
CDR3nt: TGCGCCAGCAGCTTGGTCCACAGGGGAGAGACCCAGTACTTC

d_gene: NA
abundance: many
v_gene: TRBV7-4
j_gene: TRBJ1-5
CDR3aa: CASSLNVAGWNQPQHF
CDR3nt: TGTGCCAGCAGCTTAAACGTCGCAGGCTGGAATCAGCCCCAGCATTTT

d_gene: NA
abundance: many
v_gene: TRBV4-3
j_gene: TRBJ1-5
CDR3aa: CASSQYTHQPQHF
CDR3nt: TGCGCCAGCAGCCAATACACCCATCAGCCCCAGCATTTT

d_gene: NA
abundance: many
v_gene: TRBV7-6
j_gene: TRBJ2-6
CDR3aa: CASSPDVPGANVLTF
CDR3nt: TGTGCCAGCAGCCCTGACGTCCCTGGGGCCAACGTCCTGACTTTC

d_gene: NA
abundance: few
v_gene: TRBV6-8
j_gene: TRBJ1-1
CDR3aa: CATRKQGGTEAFF
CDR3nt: TGTGCCACCCGGAAGCAGGGAGGGACTGAAGCTTTCTTT

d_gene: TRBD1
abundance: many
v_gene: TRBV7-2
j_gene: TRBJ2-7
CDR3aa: CASSTRQGREQYF
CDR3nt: TGTGCCAGCAGCACTCGACAGGGTCGGGAGCAGTACTTC

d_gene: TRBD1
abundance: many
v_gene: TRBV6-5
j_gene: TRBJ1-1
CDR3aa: CASRQTGTGGTEAFF
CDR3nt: TGTGCCAGCAGACAAACAGGGACAGGCGGCACTGAAGCTTTCTTT

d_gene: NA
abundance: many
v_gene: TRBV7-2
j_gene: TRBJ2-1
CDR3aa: CASSLAGTCSYNEQFF
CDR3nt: TGTGCCAGCAGCTTAGCGGGAACCTGCTCCTACAATGAGCAGTTCTTC

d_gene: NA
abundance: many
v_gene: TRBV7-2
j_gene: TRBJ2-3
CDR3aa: CASRPPGLNTDTQYF
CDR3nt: TGTGCCAGCAGACCCCCGGGACTGAACACAGATACGCAGTATTTT

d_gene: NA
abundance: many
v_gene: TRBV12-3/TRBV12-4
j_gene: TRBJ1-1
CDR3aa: CASSLVLLGGRRENTEAFF
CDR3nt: TGTGCCAGCAGTTTAGTTCTTTTGGGGGGGCGAAGAGAGAACACTGAAGCTTTCTTT

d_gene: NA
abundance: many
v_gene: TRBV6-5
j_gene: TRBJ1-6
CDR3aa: CASRTNNSPLHF
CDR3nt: TGTGCCAGCAGGACGAATAATTCACCCCTCCACTTT

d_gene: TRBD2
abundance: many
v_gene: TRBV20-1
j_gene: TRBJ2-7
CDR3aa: CSASIPGTSGTYEQYF
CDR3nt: TGCAGTGCAAGCATTCCTGGGACTAGCGGGACCTACGAGCAGTACTTC

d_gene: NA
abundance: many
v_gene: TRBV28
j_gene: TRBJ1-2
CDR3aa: CASNGGRNYGYTF
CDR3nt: TGTGCCAGCAATGGGGGCAGGAACTATGGCTACACCTTC

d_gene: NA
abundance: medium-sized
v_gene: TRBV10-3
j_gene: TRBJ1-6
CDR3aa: CAIRPDRSSPLHF
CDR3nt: TGTGCCATCAGACCGGACAGATCCTCACCCCTCCACTTT

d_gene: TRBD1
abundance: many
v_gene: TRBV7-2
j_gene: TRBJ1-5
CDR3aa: CASSATGLSNQPQHF
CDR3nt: TGTGCCAGCAGCGCGACAGGGTTGAGCAATCAGCCCCAGCATTTT

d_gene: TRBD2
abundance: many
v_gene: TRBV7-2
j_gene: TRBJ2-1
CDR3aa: CASSSGLAGGNEQFF
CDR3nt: TGTGCCAGCAGCTCGGGACTAGCGGGAGGAAATGAGCAGTTCTTC

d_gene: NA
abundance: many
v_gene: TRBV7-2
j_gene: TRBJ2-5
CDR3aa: CASSEVGLKTQYF
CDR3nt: TGTGCCAGCAGCGAAGTTGGTTTAAAGACCCAGTACTTC

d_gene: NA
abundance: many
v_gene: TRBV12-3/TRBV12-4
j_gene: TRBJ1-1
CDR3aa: CASSLGNTEAFF
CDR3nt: TGTGCCAGCAGTTTGGGAAACACTGAAGCTTTCTTT

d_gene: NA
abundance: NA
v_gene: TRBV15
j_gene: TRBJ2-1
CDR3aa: CATSRDQPRTDYNEQFF
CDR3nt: TGTGCCACCAGCAGAGACCAGCCCCGGACAGACTACAATGAGCAGTTCTTC

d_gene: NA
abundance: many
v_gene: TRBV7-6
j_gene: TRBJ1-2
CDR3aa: CASSLDPGLGYGYTF
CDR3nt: TGTGCCAGCAGCTTAGACCCAGGGTTGGGGTATGGCTACACCTTC

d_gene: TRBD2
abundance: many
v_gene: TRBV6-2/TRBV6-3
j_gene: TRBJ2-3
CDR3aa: CASRSGGTDTQYF
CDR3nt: TGTGCCAGCAGAAGCGGGGGCACAGATACGCAGTATTTT

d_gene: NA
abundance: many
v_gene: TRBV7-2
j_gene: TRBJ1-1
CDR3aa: CASSTDRGEAFF
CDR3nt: TGTGCCAGCAGCACCGACCGGGGGGAAGCTTTCTTT

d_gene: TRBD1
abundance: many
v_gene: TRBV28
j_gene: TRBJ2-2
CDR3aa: CASRGQGRTGELFF
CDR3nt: TGTGCCAGCAGGGGACAGGGTCGGACCGGGGAGCTGTTTTTT

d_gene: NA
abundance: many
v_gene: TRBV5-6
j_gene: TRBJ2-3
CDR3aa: CASSLERISGDTQYF
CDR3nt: TGTGCCAGCAGCTTGGAGAGGATATCTGGAGATACGCAGTATTTT

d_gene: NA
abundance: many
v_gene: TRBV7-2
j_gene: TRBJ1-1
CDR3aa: CASSLGGRYGTEAFF
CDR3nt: TGTGCCAGCAGCTTAGGGGGGCGTTACGGCACTGAAGCTTTCTTT

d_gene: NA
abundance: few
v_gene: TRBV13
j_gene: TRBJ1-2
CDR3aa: CASSLTGTNYGYTF
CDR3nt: TGTGCCAGCAGCCTAACAGGGACTAACTATGGCTACACCTTC

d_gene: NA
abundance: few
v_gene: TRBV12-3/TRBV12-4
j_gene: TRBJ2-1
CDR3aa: CASKRPDDEQFF
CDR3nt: TGTGCCAGCAAACGGCCCGACGATGAGCAGTTCTTC

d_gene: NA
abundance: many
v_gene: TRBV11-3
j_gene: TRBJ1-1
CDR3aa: CASSLYLDNTEAFF
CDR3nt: TGTGCCAGCAGCTTATACTTAGACAACACTGAAGCTTTCTTT

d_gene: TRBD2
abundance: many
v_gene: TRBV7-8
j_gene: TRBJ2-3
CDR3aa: CASTLRPGGGADTQYF
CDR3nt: TGTGCCAGCACTTTGCGTCCGGGGGGGGGGGCAGATACGCAGTATTTT

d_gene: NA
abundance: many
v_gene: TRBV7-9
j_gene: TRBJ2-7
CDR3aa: CASSSANEQYF
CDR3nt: TGTGCCAGCAGCTCTGCAAACGAACAGTACTTC

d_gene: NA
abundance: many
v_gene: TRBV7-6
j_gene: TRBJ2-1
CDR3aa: CASSSAREQFF
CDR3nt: TGTGCCAGCAGCTCGGCTAGGGAGCAGTTCTTC

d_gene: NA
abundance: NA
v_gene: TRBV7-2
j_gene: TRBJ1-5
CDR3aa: CASSFRDWNGDQPQHF
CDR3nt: TGTGCCAGCAGCTTCAGAGATTGGAATGGGGATCAGCCCCAGCATTTT

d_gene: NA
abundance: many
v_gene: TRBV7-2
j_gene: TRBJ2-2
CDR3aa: CASSLAGGDGELFF
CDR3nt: TGTGCCAGCAGCTTAGCAGGGGGGGACGGGGAGCTGTTTTTT

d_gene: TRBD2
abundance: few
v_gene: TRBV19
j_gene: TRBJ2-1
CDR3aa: CASSGFSGRAVDEQFF
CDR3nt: TGTGCCAGTAGTGGATTTAGCGGGAGGGCTGTTGATGAGCAGTTCTTC

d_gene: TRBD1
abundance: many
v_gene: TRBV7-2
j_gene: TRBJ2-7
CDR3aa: CASSRTGTGVFEQYF
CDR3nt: TGTGCCAGCAGCAGAACCGGGACAGGGGTCTTCGAGCAGTACTTC

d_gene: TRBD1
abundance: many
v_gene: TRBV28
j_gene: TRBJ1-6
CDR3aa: CASGTGGGAHSPAPLHF
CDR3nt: TGTGCCAGCGGGACCGGAGGGGGCGCGCATTCCCCTGCACCCCTCCACTTT

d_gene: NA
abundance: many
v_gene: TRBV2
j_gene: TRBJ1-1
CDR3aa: CASSEGGRTEAFF
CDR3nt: TGTGCCAGCAGTGAGGGCGGCAGAACTGAAGCTTTCTTT